This T cell receptor beta chain derives from a study of blood T cell repertoires in COVID-19. About the study: Italy, Spain and the United States were the sources of the convalescent and acute COVID-19 samples.

Patients at the Seattle site were enrolled during active infection and followed longitudinally. Germline CDR1 and CDR2: KGHSH and LQKENI. This CDR3 region has 13 residues. V lost 6 bases and J 3 bases, leaving 12 bases between the germline ends. Per the original methods: Amplification of reference gene primers provided the estimated nucleated cell counts. Sequenced by immunoSEQ multiplex PCR; TCRdb stores in-frame clones only, minus some. That table is the source of V, J and clone size, and D and trimming were worked out from the DNA. In the table there are roughly 320,000 clones, 85% to 90% of which are singletons.

The sample taken for sequencing was peripheral blood. V usage is TRBV18 and J usage is TRBJ2-7; D gene ambiguous. The sequence was collected from a woman aged 50 to 60 with COVID-19, enrolled during active disease. The CDR3 sequence: CASSRRVDYEQYF. CDR3 bases: TGTGCCAGCTCCCGCCGGGTGGACTACGAGCAGTACTTC.